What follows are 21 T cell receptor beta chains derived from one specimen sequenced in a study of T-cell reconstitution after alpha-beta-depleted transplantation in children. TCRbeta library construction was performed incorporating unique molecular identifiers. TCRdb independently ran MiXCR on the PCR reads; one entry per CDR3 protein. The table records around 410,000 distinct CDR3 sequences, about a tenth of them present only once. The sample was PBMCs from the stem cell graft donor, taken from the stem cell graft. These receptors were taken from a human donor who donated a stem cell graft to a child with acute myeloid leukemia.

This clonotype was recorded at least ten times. The CDR3, as DNA: TGCAGTGCTAGAGGACTAACAAACTACGAGCAGTACGTC. Protein sequence: CSARGLTNYEQYV. The chain joins TRBV20-1 to TRBJ2-7; tentatively, D is TRBD2 (5 bases). There are 13 residues in the CDR3. Trimming pared 1 base from V and 3 bases from J, leaving 10 bases between. The V gene's germline CDR1 is DFQATT and CDR2 SNEGSKA (reference sequence).

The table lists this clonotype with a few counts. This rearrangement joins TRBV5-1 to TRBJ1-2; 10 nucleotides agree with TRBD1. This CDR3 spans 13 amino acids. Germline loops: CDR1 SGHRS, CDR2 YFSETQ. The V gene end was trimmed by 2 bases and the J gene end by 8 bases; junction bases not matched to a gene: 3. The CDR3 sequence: CASSLGTGEGYTF. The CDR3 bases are TGCGCCAGCAGCTTAGGGACAGGGGAAGGCTACACCTTC.

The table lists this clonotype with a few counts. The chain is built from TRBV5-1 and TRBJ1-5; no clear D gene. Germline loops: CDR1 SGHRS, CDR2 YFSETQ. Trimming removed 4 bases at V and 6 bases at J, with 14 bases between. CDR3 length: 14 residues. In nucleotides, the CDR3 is TGCGCCAGCAGCACGGTCGGTTTGGGTCAGCCCCAGCATTTT. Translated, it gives CASSTVGLGQPQHF.

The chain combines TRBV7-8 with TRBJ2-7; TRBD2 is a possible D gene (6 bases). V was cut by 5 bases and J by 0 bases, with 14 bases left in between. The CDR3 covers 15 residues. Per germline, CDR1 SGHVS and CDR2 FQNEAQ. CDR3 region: CASSRRDGSSYEQYF. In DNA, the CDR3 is TGTGCCAGCAGCCGTCGGGACGGGAGCTCCTACGAGCAGTACTTC.

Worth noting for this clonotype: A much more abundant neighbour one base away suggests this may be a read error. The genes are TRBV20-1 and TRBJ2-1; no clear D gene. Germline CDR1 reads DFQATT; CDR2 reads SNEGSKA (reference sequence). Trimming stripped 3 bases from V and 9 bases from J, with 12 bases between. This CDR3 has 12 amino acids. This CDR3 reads CSASRSGGEQFF. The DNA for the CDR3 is TGCAGTGCTAGCAGGAGTGGTGGTGAGCAGTTCTTC.

CDR3 DNA: TGTGCCAGCAGTCCCCGAATTCCGAGCAATCAGCCCCAGCATTTT. It encodes CASSPRIPSNQPQHF. The chain recombines TRBV27 with TRBJ1-5; D gene unclear. With 5 bases removed from V and 1 base from J, the gap between germline ends came to 12 bases. Germline V gives CDR1 MNHEY, CDR2 SMNVEV (reference sequence). This CDR3 comprises 15 residues.

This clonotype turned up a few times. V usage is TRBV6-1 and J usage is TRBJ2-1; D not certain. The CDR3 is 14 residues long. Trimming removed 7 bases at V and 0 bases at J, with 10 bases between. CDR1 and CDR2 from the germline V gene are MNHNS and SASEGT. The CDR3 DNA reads TGTGCCAGCACCCACGGAAGCTCCTACAATGAGCAGTTCTTC. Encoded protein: CASTHGSSYNEQFF.

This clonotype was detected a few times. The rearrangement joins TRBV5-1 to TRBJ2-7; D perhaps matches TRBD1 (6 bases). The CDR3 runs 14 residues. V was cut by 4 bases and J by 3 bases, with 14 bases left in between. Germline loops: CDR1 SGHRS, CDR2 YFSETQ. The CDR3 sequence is CASSKDRSYYEQYV. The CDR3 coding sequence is TGCGCCAGCAGCAAGGACAGAAGCTACTACGAGCAGTACGTC.

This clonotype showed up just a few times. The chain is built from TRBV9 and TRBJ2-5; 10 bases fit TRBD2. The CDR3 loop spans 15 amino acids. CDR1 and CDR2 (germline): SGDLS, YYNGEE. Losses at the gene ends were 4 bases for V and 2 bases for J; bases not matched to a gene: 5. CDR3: CASSTSGALQETQYF. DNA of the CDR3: TGTGCCAGCAGCACTAGCGGGGCGCTACAAGAGACCCAGTACTTC.

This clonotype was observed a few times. The CDR3 spells CASSFRGFEQYF. The CDR3 DNA is TGTGCCAGCAGTTTTAGGGGATTCGAGCAGTACTTC. The chain employs TRBV12-3 or TRBV12-4 and TRBJ2-7, with D possibly TRBD1 on 5 matching bases. V was trimmed by 3 bases and J by 6 bases, leaving 9 bases between them. The CDR3 has 12 residues.

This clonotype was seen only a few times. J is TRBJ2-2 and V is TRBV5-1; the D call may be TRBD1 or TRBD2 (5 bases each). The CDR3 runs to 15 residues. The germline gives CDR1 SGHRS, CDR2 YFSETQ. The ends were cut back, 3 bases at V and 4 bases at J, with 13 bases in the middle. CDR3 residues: CASSSLGPVTGELFF. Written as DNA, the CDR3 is TGCGCCAGCAGCTCGCTGGGACCGGTCACCGGGGAGCTGTTTTTT.

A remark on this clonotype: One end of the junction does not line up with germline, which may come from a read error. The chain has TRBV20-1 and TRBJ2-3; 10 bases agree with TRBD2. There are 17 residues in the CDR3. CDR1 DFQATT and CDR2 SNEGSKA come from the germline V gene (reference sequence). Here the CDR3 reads CCAAGASGSLSTDTQYF. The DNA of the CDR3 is TGCTGTGCGGCGGGGGCTAGCGGGAGTCTGAGCACAGATACGCAGTATTTT.

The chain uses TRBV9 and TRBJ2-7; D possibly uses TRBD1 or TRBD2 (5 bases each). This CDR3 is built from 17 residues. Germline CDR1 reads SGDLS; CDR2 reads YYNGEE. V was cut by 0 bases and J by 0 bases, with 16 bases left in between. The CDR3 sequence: CASSVDPQGTSSYEQYF. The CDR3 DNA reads TGTGCCAGCAGCGTAGATCCTCAAGGGACGAGCTCCTACGAGCAGTACTTC.

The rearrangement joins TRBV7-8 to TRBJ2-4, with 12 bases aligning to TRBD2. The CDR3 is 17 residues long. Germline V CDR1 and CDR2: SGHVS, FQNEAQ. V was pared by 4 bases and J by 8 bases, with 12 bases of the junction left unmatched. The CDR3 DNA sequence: TGTGCCAGCAGCTCTCGACTAGCGGGAGTTTTATGGGACATTCAGTACTTC. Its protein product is CASSSRLAGVLWDIQYF.

CDR3: CSAVGGYEQYF. CDR3 coding DNA: TGCAGCGCCGTTGGGGGCTACGAGCAGTACTTC. This rearrangement joins TRBV29-1 to TRBJ2-7; D may match TRBD1 or TRBD2 (5 bases each). CDR1 is SQVTM, CDR2 ANQGSEA, per germline. Deletions cut 7 bases from V and 3 bases from J, with 10 bases between. This CDR3 is 11 amino acids long.

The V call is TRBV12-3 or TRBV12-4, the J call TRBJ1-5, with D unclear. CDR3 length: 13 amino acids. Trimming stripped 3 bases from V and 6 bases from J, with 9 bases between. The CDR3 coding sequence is TGTGCCAGCAGTTTCAGGAACTCTCAGCCCCAGCATTTT. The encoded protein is CASSFRNSQPQHF.

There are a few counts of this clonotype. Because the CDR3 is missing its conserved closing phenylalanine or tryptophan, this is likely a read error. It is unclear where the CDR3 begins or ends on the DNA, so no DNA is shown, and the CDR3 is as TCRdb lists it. The CDR3 loop is CASSSGTRDLYP. V usage is TRBV6-6 and J usage is TRBJ1-4; the table gives TRBD1 as D, unverified against the DNA. The CDR3 has 12 amino acids, counting both end residues. Germline V gives CDR1 MNHNY, CDR2 SVGAGI (reference sequence).

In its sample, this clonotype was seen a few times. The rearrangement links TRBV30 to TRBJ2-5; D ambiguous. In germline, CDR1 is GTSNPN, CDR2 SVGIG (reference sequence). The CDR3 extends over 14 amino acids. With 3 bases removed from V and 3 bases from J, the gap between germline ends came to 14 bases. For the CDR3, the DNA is TGTGCCTGGAGCACGGGCGATCGTGAAGAGACCCAGTACTTC. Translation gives CAWSTGDREETQYF.

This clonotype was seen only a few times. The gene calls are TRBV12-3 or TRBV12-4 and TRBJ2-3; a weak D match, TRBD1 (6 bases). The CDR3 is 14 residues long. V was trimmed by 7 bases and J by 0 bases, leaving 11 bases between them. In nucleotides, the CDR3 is TGTGCCAGCACGACAGGCCTCAGCACAGATACGCAGTATTTT. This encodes CASTTGLSTDTQYF.

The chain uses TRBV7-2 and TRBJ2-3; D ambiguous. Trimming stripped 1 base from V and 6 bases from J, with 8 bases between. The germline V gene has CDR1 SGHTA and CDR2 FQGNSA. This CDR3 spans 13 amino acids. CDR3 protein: CASSLGTPDTQYF. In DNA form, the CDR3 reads TGTGCCAGCAGCTTAGGGACCCCGGATACGCAGTATTTT.

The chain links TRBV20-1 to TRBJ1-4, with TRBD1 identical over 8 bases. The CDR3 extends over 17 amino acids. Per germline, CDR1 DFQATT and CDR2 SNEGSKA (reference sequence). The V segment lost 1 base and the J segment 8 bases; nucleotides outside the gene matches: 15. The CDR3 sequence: CSARGTGHADLYEKLFF. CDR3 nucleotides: TGCAGTGCTAGAGGGACAGGGCATGCGGATTTGTACGAAAAACTGTTTTTT.